This T cell receptor beta chain was profiled in a study of shared clonotypes between healthy human individuals. In the study overall: Used for every donor were three CD4 naive, three CD4 memory, two CD8 naive and one CD8 memory plate. Study-wide points: Specimens sampled were limited to blood, with tissue repertoires likely differing.

Looked up from germline, CDR1 is SGDLS and CDR2 is YYNGEE. V lost 3 bases, J lost 6 bases, and 9 bases lay in between. This CDR3 spans 13 amino acids. This clone has more than one count but fewer than ten. The antigen is not known. The donors, all of them Caucasian adults, lived in Nashville, Tennessee. Clones were sequenced by immunoSEQ multiplex PCR, and TCRdb holds only the in-frame ones, with some missing. Of 900,000 to 1,200,000 clones in the sample, approximately 80% were seen once. The sequenced sample consisted of memory CD4+ T cells from PBMCs. Sample subset: CD45RA-negative fraction. The chain combines TRBV9 with TRBJ2-2; no clear D gene. This TCR was sampled from a man aged 18 to 35 in good health. Some clones in this sample may be carry-over from other donors' samples. The CDR3 sequence is CASSGPSSGELFF. Written as DNA, the CDR3 is TGTGCCAGCAGCGGACCGAGCTCCGGGGAGCTGTTTTTT.